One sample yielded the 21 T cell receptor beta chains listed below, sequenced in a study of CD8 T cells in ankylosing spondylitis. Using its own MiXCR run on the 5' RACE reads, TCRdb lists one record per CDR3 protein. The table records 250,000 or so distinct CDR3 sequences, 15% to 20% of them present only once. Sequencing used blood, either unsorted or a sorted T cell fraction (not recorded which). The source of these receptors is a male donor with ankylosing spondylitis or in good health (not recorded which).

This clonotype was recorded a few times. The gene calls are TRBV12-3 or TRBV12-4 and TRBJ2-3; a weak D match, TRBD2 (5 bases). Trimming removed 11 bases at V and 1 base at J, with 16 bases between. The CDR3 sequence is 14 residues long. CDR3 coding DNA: TGTGCCCTTCAGAGGGCAGGCCGCACAGATACGCAGTATTTT. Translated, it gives CALQRAGRTDTQYF.

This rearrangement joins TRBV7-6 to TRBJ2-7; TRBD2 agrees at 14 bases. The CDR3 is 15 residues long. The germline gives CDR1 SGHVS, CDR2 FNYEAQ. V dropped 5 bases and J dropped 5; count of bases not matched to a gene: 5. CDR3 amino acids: CASSKGLAGADEQYF. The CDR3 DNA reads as TGTGCCAGCAGCAAGGGACTAGCGGGAGCTGACGAGCAGTACTTC.

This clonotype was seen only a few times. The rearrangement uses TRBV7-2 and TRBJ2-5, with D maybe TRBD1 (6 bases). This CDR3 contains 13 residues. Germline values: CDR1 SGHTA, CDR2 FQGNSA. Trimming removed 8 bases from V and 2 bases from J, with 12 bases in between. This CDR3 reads CASVTGQQETQYF. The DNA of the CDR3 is TGTGCCAGCGTTACGGGACAACAAGAGACCCAGTACTTC.

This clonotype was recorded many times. In DNA form, the CDR3 reads TGTGCCAGCAGTGAAGAGGCAGGGGGCACCCTTGAAGCCAAAAACATTCAGTACTTC. It specifies CASSEEAGGTLEAKNIQYF. The chain carries TRBV25-1 and TRBJ2-4; 8 positions match TRBD1. CDR3 length: 19 amino acids. Looked up from germline, CDR1 is MGHDK and CDR2 is SYGVNS. V gave up 2 bases and J gave up 0 bases; unmatched junction bases: 12. Drawing the rest from reference TRBV25-1 and TRBJ2-4, the complete variable domain is EADIYQTPRYLVIGTGKKITLECSQTMGHDKMYWYQQDPGMELHLIHYSYGVNSTEKGDLSSESTVSRIRTEHFPLTLESARPSHTSQYLCASSEEAGGTLEAKNIQYFGAGTRLSVL.

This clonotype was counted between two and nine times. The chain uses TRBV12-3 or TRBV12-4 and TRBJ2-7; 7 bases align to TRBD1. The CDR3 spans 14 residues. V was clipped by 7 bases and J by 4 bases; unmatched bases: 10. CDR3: CASTIGTALYEQYF. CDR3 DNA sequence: TGTGCCAGCACCATCGGGACAGCGCTTTACGAGCAGTACTTC.

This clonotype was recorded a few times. The DNA for the CDR3 is TGTGCCAGCAGTCCGGACGAACCCTTCTACGAGCAGTACTTC. The encoded protein is CASSPDEPFYEQYF. The rearrangement links TRBV12-3 or TRBV12-4 to TRBJ2-7; D ambiguous. V lost 5 bases, J lost 3 bases, and 14 bases lay in between. The length of the CDR3 is 14 residues.

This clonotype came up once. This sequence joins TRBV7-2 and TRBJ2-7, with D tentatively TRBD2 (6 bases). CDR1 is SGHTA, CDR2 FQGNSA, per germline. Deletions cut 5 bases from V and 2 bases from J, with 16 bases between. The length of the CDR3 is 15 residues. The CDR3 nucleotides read TGTGCCAGCAGCCTCCACATCGGCGGGGCCTACGAGCAGTACTTC. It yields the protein CASSLHIGGAYEQYF.

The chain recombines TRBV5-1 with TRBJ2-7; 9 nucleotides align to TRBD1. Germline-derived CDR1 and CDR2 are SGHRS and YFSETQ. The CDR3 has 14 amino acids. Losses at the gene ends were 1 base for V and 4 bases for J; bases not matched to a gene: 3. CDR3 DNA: TGCGCCAGCAGCTTGTGGGACAGGGAATACGAGCAGTACTTC. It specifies CASSLWDREYEQYF.

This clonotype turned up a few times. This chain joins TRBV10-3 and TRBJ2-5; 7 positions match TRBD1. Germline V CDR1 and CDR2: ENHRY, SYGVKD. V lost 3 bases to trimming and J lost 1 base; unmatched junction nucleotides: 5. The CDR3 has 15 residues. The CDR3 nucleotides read TGTGCCATCAGTGACTCAGACAGGGTCCAAGAGACCCAGTACTTC. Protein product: CAISDSDRVQETQYF.

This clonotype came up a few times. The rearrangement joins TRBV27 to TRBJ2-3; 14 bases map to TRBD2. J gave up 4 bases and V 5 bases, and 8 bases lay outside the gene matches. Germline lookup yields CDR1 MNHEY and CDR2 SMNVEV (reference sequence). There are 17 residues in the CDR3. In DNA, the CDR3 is TGTGCCAGCAGTCCACTGGGACTAGCGGGAGTGTCAGATACGCAGTATTTT. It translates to CASSPLGLAGVSDTQYF.

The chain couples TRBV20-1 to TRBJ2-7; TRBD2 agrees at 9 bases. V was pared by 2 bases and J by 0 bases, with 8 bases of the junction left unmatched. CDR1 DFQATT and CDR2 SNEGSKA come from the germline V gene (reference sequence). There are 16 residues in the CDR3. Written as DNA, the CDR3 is TGCAGTGCTAGACCCCTACTAGCGGGTCTCTCCTACGAGCAGTACTTC. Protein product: CSARPLLAGLSYEQYF.

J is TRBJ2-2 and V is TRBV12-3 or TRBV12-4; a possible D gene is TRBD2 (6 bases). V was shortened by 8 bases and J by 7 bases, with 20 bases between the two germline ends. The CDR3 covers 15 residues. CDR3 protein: CASDRAPMRGGELFF. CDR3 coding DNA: TGTGCCAGCGATAGGGCCCCGATGCGGGGCGGGGAGCTGTTTTTT.

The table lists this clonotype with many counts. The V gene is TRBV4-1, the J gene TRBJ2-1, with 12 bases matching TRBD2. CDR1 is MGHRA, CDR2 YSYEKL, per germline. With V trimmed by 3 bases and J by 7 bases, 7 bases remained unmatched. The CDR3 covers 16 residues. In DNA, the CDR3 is TGCGCCAGCAGCCACGCTAGCGGGAGGGTGTGGAATGAGCAGTTCTTC. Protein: CASSHASGRVWNEQFF.

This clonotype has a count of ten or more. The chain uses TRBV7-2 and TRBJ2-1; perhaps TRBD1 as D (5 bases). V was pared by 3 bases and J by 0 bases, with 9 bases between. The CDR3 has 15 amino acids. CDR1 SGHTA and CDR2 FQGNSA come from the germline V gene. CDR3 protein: CASSFDSSSYNEQFF. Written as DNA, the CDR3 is TGTGCCAGCAGCTTCGACAGCAGCTCCTACAATGAGCAGTTCTTC.

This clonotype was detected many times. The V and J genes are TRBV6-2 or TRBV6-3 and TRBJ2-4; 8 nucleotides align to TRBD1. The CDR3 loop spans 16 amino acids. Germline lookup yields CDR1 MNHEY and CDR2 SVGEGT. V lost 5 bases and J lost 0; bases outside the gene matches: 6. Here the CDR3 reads CASSALTGVAKNIQYF. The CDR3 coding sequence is TGTGCCAGCAGTGCCCTGACAGGGGTAGCCAAAAACATTCAGTACTTC.

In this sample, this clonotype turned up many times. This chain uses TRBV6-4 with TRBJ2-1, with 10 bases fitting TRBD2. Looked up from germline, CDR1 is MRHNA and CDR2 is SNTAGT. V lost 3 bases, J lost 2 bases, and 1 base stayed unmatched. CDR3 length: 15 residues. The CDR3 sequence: CASSEGLATYNEQFF. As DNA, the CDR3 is TGTGCCAGCAGTGAGGGACTAGCGACCTACAATGAGCAGTTCTTC.

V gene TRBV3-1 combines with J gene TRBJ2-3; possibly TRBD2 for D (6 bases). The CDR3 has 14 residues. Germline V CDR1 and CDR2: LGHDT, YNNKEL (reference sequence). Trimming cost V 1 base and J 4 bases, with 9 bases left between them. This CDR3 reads CASSQVLAADTQYF. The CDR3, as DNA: TGTGCCAGCAGCCAAGTACTAGCAGCAGATACGCAGTATTTT.

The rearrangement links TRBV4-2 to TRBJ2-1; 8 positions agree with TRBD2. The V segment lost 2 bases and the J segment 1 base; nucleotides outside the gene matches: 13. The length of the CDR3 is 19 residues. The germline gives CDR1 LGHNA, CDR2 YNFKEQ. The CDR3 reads CASSQPSGRLAGSYNEQFF. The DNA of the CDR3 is TGTGCCAGCAGCCAACCCTCGGGTAGGCTAGCGGGTTCCTACAATGAGCAGTTCTTC.

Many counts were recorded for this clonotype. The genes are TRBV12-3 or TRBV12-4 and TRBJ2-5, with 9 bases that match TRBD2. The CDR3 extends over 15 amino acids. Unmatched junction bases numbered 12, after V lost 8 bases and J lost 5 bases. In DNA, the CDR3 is TGTGCCAGCTCAGGGGCCAGCGGGAGGTGGGAGACCCAGTACTTC. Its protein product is CASSGASGRWETQYF.

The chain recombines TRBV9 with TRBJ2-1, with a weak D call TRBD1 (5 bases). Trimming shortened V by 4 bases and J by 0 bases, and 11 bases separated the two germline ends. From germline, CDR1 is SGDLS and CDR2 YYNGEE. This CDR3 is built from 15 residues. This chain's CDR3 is CASSQDQGSYNEQFF. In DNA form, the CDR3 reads TGTGCCAGCAGCCAAGACCAGGGCTCCTACAATGAGCAGTTCTTC.

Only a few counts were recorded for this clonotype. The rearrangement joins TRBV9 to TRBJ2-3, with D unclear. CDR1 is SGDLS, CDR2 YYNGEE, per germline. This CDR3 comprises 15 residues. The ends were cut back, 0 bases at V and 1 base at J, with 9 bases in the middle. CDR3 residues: CASSVGGLGTDTQYF. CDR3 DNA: TGTGCCAGCAGCGTAGGGGGATTAGGCACAGATACGCAGTATTTT.